The 11 T cell receptor beta chains listed next were all sequenced from one sample in a study of T cell repertoires in cytomegalovirus infection. TCRdb called the reads again in MiXCR, with one record for every CDR3 protein. The data contain some 600,000 distinct CDR3 sequences, 20% to 25% of them singletons. Material for sequencing was CD8+ T cells from PBMCs. These receptors came from a human donor in good health (CMV status not recorded). Some clones in this sample may be carry-over from other donors' samples.

The rearrangement links TRBV9 to TRBJ2-3, with D perhaps assigned TRBD1 or TRBD2 (5 bases each). The CDR3 contains 14 residues. Looked up from germline, CDR1 is SGDLS and CDR2 is YYNGEE. V dropped 3 bases and J dropped 2 bases, with 10 bases sitting between them. The CDR3 protein is CASSAGTDTDTQYF. DNA for the CDR3: TGTGCCAGCAGCGCAGGGACGGACACAGATACGCAGTATTTT.

This clonotype was seen a few times. The genes are TRBV6-1 and TRBJ1-2; D is unclear. Trimming stripped 7 bases from V and 6 bases from J, with 15 bases between. CDR3 length: 13 residues. CDR1 is MNHNS and CDR2 is SASEGT in the germline V gene. CDR3 sequence reads: CASIDPFSDGYTF. CDR3 coding DNA: TGTGCCAGCATAGACCCTTTTTCGGATGGCTACACCTTC.

J is TRBJ2-1 and V is TRBV5-5, with TRBD2 matching over 13 bases. Unmatched junction bases numbered 13, after V lost 3 bases and J lost 7 bases. This CDR3 is built from 18 residues. Germline V gives CDR1 SGHKS, CDR2 YYEKEE (reference sequence). The CDR3 bases are TGTGCCAGCAGCTACACTAGCGGGGGGGCGGTTTGGGTTAATGAGCAGTTCTTC. Translation gives CASSYTSGGAVWVNEQFF.

Worth noting for this clonotype: A much larger clonotype is one base distant, so this may be a read error. This rearrangement joins TRBV28 to TRBJ2-1; the D gene is possibly TRBD1 (5 bases). The CDR3 is 16 residues long. V dropped 1 base and J dropped 8 bases, with 18 bases sitting between them. The V gene's germline CDR1 is MDHEN and CDR2 SYDVKM. CDR3 loop: CASSLLTLGANDEQFF. The CDR3 DNA is TGTGCCAGCAGTTTATTAACGCTAGGGGCCAACGATGAGCAGTTCTTC.

In its sample, this clonotype was seen many times. The CDR3 loop is CASSLMSGQGNNEQFF. The CDR3 bases are TGTGCCAGCAGCTTAATGTCAGGACAGGGGAACAATGAGCAGTTCTTC. The chain carries TRBV7-9 and TRBJ2-1; 9 bases line up with TRBD1. Germline V gene data show CDR1 as SEHNR and CDR2 as FQNEAQ (reference sequence). CDR3 length: 16 amino acids. V was clipped by 2 bases and J by 5 bases; unmatched bases: 7.

This clonotype was counted a few times. The chain uses TRBV28 and TRBJ2-5; D remains unclear. There are 14 residues in the CDR3. The V gene lost 7 bases and the J gene lost 1 base, with 13 bases spanning the gap. CDR1 and CDR2 (germline): MDHEN, SYDVKM. The CDR3 is CASIRAAVQETQYF. The CDR3, as DNA: TGTGCCAGCATCCGGGCGGCGGTCCAAGAGACCCAGTACTTC. The whole variable domain, remainder taken from reference TRBV28 and TRBJ2-5, is DVKVTQSSRYLVKRTGEKVFLECVQDMDHENMFWYRQDPGLGLRLIYFSYDVKMKEKGDIPEGYSVSREKKERFSLILESASTNQTSMYLCASIRAAVQETQYFGPGTRLLVL.

This clonotype was seen a handful of times. The V and J genes are TRBV20-1 and TRBJ2-7; TRBD1 matches 9 bases. This CDR3 has 14 amino acids. Germline V gene lookup returns CDR1 DFQATT and CDR2 SNEGSKA (reference sequence). V dropped 5 bases and J dropped 2; count of bases not matched to a gene: 7. The CDR3 here is CSALWTGEAYEQYF. The CDR3 DNA sequence: TGCAGTGCTCTGTGGACAGGGGAAGCCTACGAGCAGTACTTC.

This clonotype was seen more than once but under ten times. The chain is built from TRBV5-4 and TRBJ2-1, with 7 positions matching TRBD1. The length of the CDR3 is 17 residues. Germline values: CDR1 SGHNT, CDR2 YYREEE (reference sequence). V dropped 2 bases and J dropped 1; count of bases not matched to a gene: 9. CDR3 sequence reads: CASSLTPDRRSYNEQFF. The CDR3, as DNA: TGTGCCAGCAGCTTAACACCGGACAGGAGATCCTACAATGAGCAGTTCTTC.

This clonotype was found a few times. The rearrangement uses TRBV28 and TRBJ2-6; 7 nucleotides agree with TRBD2. The CDR3 runs 17 residues. CDR1 is MDHEN and CDR2 is SYDVKM in the germline V gene. The J segment lost 0 bases and the V segment lost 3 bases, leaving 5 bases of the junction unmatched. The CDR3 spells CASSLGEGFSGANVLTF. CDR3 DNA sequence: TGTGCCAGCAGTTTGGGGGAGGGCTTCTCTGGGGCCAACGTCCTGACTTTC.

This clonotype was counted between two and nine times. The genes are TRBV12-3 or TRBV12-4 and TRBJ1-5; weak D call: TRBD1 (5 bases). The CDR3 is made up of 14 amino acids. With 3 bases removed from V and 5 bases from J, the gap between germline ends came to 11 bases. The CDR3 loop reads CASSFRGADQPQHF. Here the CDR3 DNA reads TGTGCCAGCAGTTTTAGGGGCGCGGATCAGCCCCAGCATTTT.

This rearrangement joins TRBV27 to TRBJ2-7; 8 positions agree with TRBD2. The CDR3 totals 13 residues. With 5 bases clipped from V and 7 bases from J, the junction kept 7 bases outside the gene matches. Looked up from germline, CDR1 is MNHEY and CDR2 is SMNVEV (reference sequence). CDR3: CASSPGGGREQYV. The CDR3 nucleotides are TGTGCCAGCAGTCCCGGGGGGGGTCGGGAGCAGTACGTC.